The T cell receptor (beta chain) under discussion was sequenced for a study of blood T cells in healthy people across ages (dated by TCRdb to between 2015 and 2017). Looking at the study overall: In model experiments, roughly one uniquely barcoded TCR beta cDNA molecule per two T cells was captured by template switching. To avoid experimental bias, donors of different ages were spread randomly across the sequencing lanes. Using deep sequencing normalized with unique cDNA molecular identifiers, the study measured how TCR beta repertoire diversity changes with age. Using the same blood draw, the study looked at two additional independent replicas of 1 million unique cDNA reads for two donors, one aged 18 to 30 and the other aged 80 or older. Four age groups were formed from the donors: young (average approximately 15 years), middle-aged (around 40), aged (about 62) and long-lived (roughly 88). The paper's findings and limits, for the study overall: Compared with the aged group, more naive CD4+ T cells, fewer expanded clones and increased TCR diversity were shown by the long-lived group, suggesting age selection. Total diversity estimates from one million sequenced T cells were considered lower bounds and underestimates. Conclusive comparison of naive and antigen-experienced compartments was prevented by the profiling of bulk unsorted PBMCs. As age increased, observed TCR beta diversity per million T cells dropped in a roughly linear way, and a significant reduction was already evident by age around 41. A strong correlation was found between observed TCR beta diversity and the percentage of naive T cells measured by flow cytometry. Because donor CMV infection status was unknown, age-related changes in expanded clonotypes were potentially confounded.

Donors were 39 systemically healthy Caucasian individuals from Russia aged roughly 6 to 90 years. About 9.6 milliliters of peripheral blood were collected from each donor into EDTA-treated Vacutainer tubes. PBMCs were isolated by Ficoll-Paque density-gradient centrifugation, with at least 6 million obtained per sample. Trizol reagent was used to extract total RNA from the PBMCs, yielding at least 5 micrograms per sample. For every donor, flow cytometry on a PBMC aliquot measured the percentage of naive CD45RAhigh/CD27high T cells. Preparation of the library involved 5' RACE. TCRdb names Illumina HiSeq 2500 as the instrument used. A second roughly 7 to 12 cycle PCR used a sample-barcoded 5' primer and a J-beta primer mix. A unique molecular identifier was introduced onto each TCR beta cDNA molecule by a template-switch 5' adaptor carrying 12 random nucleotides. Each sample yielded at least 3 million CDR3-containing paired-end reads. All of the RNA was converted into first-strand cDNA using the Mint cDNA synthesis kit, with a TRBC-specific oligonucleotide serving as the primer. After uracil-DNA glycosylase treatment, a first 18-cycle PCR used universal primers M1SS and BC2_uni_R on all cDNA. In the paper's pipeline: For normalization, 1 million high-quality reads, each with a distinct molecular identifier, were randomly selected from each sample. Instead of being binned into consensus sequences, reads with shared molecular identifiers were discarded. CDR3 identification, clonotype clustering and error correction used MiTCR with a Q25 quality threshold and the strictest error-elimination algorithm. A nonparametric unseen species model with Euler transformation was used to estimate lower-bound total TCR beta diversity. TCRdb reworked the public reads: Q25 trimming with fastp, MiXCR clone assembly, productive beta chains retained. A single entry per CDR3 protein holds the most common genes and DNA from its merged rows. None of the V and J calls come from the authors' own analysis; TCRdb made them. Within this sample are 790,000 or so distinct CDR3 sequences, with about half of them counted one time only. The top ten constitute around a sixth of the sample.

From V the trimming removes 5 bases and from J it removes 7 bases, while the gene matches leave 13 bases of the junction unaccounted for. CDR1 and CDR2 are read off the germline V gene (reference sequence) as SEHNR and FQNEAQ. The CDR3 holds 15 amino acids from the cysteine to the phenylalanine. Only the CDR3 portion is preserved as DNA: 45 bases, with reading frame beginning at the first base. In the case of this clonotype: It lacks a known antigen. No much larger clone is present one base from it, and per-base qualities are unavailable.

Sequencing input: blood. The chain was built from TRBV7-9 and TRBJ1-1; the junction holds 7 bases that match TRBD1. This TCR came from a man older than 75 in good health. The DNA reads TGTGCCAGCAGCACCTACAGGGGCGGAGGTGATGAAGCTTTCTTT. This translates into CASSTYRGGGDEAFF.